The clone carrying this TCR beta chain was detected once. Libraries were prepared by immunoSEQ multiplex PCR; TCRdb keeps only in-frame clonotypes and omits some of them. The sample holds 110,000 to 150,000 clones, about 83% seen once. The data were taken from a study of blood T cell repertoires in COVID-19. Looking at the study overall: T cells, B-cell-depleted T cells, or PBMCs provided the cDNA or gDNA that served as material.

This CDR3 has 14 residues. Trimming took 1 base from V and 8 from J; bases not matched to a gene: 8. The germline gives CDR1 SQVTM, CDR2 ANQGSEA. The chain joins TRBV29-1 to TRBJ2-1; 7 nucleotides match TRBD1. This TCR derives from a woman in her thirties or forties with acute or convalescent COVID-19. The source material was peripheral blood. This CDR3 is CSVEVRTGAHEQFF. DNA for the CDR3: TGCAGCGTTGAAGTTAGAACAGGGGCCCATGAGCAGTTCTTC.